These T cell receptor beta chains were read from a single sample in a study of CD8+CD57+ T cells in acquired aplastic anemia. TCRdb ran MiXCR on the reads and lists one entry per CDR3 protein. The table has some 180,000 distinct CDR3 sequences, around 50% seen once. Material: sorted CD4+, CD8+, or CD8+CD57+ T cells (not recorded which) from PBMCs. The source is a human donor with aplastic anemia. The CDR3 runs from the conserved cysteine through the conserved F or W. A D gene is named only where the DNA matches it firmly. Some rows have no size entry. The others give once, few or many, or a class for an expanded clone.

DNA,CDR3,D,size,V,J
TGTGCCAGTAGCTTCCGCACCGGGACAGTAGATGGCTACACCTTC,CASSFRTGTVDGYTF,TRBD1,many,TRBV19,TRBJ1-2
TGCAGTGCTAGCGGGGGCAACAATGAGCAGTTCTTC,CSASGGNNEQFF,NA,many,TRBV20-1,TRBJ2-1
TGCAGCGTTGAAGATCGGAGTCGTCGAACGAATGAGCAGTTCTTC,CSVEDRSRRTNEQFF,NA,NA,TRBV29-1,TRBJ2-1
TGTGCCAGCAGTGGGGGGGCGACCCAATTCCATCAGCCCCAGCATTTT,CASSGGATQFHQPQHF,NA,few,TRBV27,TRBJ1-5
TGCAGTGCTAGAGTGTTCGGGCCACCTAATGAAAAACTGTTTTTT,CSARVFGPPNEKLFF,NA,many,TRBV20-1,TRBJ1-4
TGTGCCTGGAGTGTCTGGGAGTCTCACGGGGAGCTGTTTTTT,CAWSVWESHGELFF,NA,NA,TRBV30,TRBJ2-2
TGTGCCACCTTTCCCGGGACAGGGGTGGCCACTGAAGCTTTCTTT,CATFPGTGVATEAFF,TRBD1,many,TRBV10-3,TRBJ1-1
TGTGCCACCAGGGATCTTCAGGGGAATGAAAAACTGTTTTTT,CATRDLQGNEKLFF,NA,NA,TRBV24-1,TRBJ1-4
TGTGCCACTTCACAGGGAGTCGGCAATCAGCCCCAGCATTTT,CATSQGVGNQPQHF,NA,NA,TRBV19,TRBJ1-5
TGTGCCAGCAGCGGAGTAGCGGGATCGGGTGTAGAGCAGTACTTC,CASSGVAGSGVEQYF,TRBD2,few,TRBV7-2,TRBJ2-7
TGCAGTGCTAGAGCAGGTCATGAGCAGTTCTTC,CSARAGHEQFF,NA,NA,TRBV20-1,TRBJ2-1
TGCAGTGCCACAAGTGGGGGGCATCCTGAAGCTTTCTTT,CSATSGGHPEAFF,NA,NA,TRBV20-1,TRBJ1-1
TGCAGGGGACAGGGCTATGGCTACACCTTC,CRGQGYGYTF,TRBD1,NA,TRBV20-1,TRBJ1-2
TGCGCCAGCAGCCGGGAACACTACGAGCAGTACTTC,CASSREHYEQYF,NA,many,TRBV5-1,TRBJ2-7
TGTGCCAGCAGCCCCCGACTAGCGGGGGGGACCGGGGAGCTGTTTTTT,CASSPRLAGGTGELFF,TRBD2,few,TRBV3-1,TRBJ2-2
TGTGCCACCAGTTATAGGGTGTATCGGAATCAGCCCCAGCATTTT,CATSYRVYRNQPQHF,NA,many,TRBV24-1,TRBJ1-5
TGCAGTGCCCGAGAACAGTTGAACACTGAAGCTTTCTTT,CSAREQLNTEAFF,NA,NA,TRBV20-1,TRBJ1-1
TGTGCCAGCAGTCCCACCGGGACAGGGGGATCTGAAGCTTTCTTT,CASSPTGTGGSEAFF,TRBD1,few,TRBV6-2/TRBV6-3,TRBJ1-1